This T cell receptor (beta chain) was retrieved from a study of blood T cell repertoires in COVID-19. Data came from immunoSEQ multiplex PCR; TCRdb stores just in-frame clones and leaves some out. Of 55,000 to 75,000 clones listed, around 84% are singletons. Sequencing used peripheral blood. The clonotype comes from a man between 50 and 59 years old with acute or convalescent COVID-19.

The CDR3 bases are TGTGCCAGCAGTTACTCATCGTCTAGCGGGAGCGCGGTGCAGTTCTTC. It encodes CASSYSSSSGSAVQFF. The chain carries TRBV6-5 and TRBJ2-1; 10 bases line up with TRBD2. Trimming removed 0 bases from V and 12 bases from J; junction bases left unmatched: 11. The length of the CDR3 is 16 residues. Germline CDR1 reads MNHEY; CDR2 reads SVGAGI.